What follows is one T cell receptor beta chain and its context. It lacks a known antigen. It has no much larger one-base neighbor in the sample; base qualities were not kept. Per the germline V gene (reference sequence), DFQATT is the CDR1 and SNEGSKA is the CDR2. V loses 3 bases at its end and J loses 6 bases; junction bases beyond the gene matches: 10. Counted from cysteine to phenylalanine, this CDR3 has 15 amino acids. CDR3 DNA only is kept here, 45 bases in frame from base 1. The data were obtained in a study of blood T cell repertoires in COVID-19 (dated by TCRdb to 2019 to 2021). As for the study more broadly: Samples covering the acute and convalescent phases of COVID-19 were provided by collaborators in the United States, Italy and Spain. The prospective study material was composed of cDNA or gDNA derived from T cells, B-cell-depleted T cells, or PBMCs. Subjects who had been exposed to COVID-19, were actively infected with it, or had recovered from it provided the deeply sampled blood TCRbeta repertoires that made up the dataset. The repertoires were released in a freely available public database intended as a resource for research on the immune response to SARS-CoV-2. The samples were drawn from the first 160 participants of the ongoing ImmuneRACE study and from 950 to 1,500 subjects provided by 6 global collaborators. A de-identified subject ID, COVID-19 status, age in years and sex were almost always included in the sample metadata. Where available, HLA class I and class II types were taken from metadata supplied by the sample provider and were not determined by assay-based typing.

The immunoSEQ Assay, a bias-controlled multiplex PCR, was used to amplify TCRbeta CDR3 regions from genomic DNA. Regarding the original processing steps: The number of nucleated cells in each sample was estimated by amplification of reference gene primers within the assay. To quantify the absolute abundance of each unique TCRbeta CDR3 rearrangement, sequence reads were collapsed and filtered. Productive Simpson clonality was computed per sample as the square root of Simpson's diversity index over productive rearrangements. TCRdb stores this immuneACCESS table with in-frame sequences only. Part of the clones is absent; in the studies checked, under half of the shortfall reflects unresolved V genes, and no reason is known for the rest. The D gene and trimming were derived from the DNA, and the V and J assignments and clone size from that table. The sample yields hundreds of thousands of clones; approximately 85% were counted once. The ten largest make up just over 7% of the sample.

Overall study outcomes, separate from this receptor: The quantity of clinical and demographic metadata differed by source and by participant and was supplied without curation.

Whole blood was collected in K2EDTA tubes by collaborating institutions according to the institutions' own protocols. For TCRbeta analysis, collaborators shipped samples as frozen whole blood, isolated PBMCs, or DNA extracted from either of those sample types. Sequencing used peripheral blood. The rearrangement combines TRBV20-1 with TRBJ1-4, and TRBD1 aligns with 7 junction nucleotides. The sequence derives from a human donor in a cohort sampled during active COVID-19. The nucleotide sequence reads TGCAGTGCTAGTTCTAGACAGGGTATTTATGAAAAACTGTTTTTT. This is translated as CSASSRQGIYEKLFF.